This TCR beta chain was profiled in a study of CD8+ T cells in alopecia areata listed by TCRdb under 2018. Broadly, across the study: Skin from C3H/HeJ donors with spontaneous alopecia (roughly 6-13 months old) was grafted onto female C3H/HeJ recipients aged about 7-11 weeks. Scalp tissue and sorted CD4+ and CD8+ peripheral blood T cells from patchy and totalis/universalis alopecia areata patients and from healthy controls were covered by human TCRbeta sequencing. RNA was extracted with the PAXgene miRNA kit for fixed scalp, the miRNeasy kit for PBMCs, and the RNeasy kit for mouse skin. immunoSEQ multiplex PCR using 35 Vbeta forward primers and 13 Jbeta reverse primers was used to amplify TCRbeta CDR3 regions. Scalp clonality was compared among normal scalp (n=4), patchy alopecia areata scalp (n=8), and alopecia totalis/universalis scalp (n=8). High-throughput TCRbeta sequencing was used to examine T cell clonal expansion in alopecia areata in both the C3H/HeJ mouse model and human patients.

The germline V gene gives CDR1 as NSHNY and CDR2 as SYGAGN. Taken from cysteine to phenylalanine, the CDR3 has 14 residues. The CDR3 was read in part: 30 bases, with the frame set at base 1. Overall study outcomes, separate from this receptor: Shared TCR sequences between patients were less evident than in mice, which may be partly attributable to HLA diversity in the patient population. Resident alphabeta T cells in normal human skin are also sequenced, complicating scalp TCR repertoire analysis, unlike mouse skin dominated by gammadelta T cells. Higher clonality and more expanded CD8+ clones were observed in lesional scalp than in normal scalp, particularly in alopecia totalis/universalis, a finding suggestive of antigenic drive.

A few counts support this clone. Its recognized antigen is unknown. The gene names and germline sequences given are murine. The CDR3 goes on 4 residues after the read ends, and that part is filled in from the germline J gene. Cells from pooled mouse cutaneous lymph nodes were stained for CD4, CD8alpha, NKG2D, NKG2ACE and other markers and then sorted on a BD Influx. The method behind the library was the immunoSEQ multiplex PCR assay. To provide template for TCR sequencing, every sample had RNA extracted and reverse transcribed into cDNA. SuperScript III was used to make first-strand cDNA, primed with a 2:1 mix of oligo-dT and random hexamers. A synthetic immune receptor repertoire was used to gauge amplification bias, and whatever bias remained was removed computationally. Libraries were sequenced on Illumina HiSeq using 60 bp reads that covered the CDR3 and were read from J toward V. Regarding the original processing steps: Raw reads were preprocessed for error removal, and CDR3 was defined according to IMGT conventions as running from the conserved cysteine to phenylalanine. Clonality was computed by normalizing Shannon entropy by log2 of the number of productive unique TCRs and subtracting the result from 1. Scalp TCRbeta sequences were cross-referenced with sorted blood CD4 and CD8 repertoires so that the CD4 or CD8 identity of scalp clones could be inferred. As stored in TCRdb, this immuneACCESS dataset retains in-frame rearrangements with V and J assigned. A fraction of the clones does not appear; measured against another copy, unresolved V genes explain less than half of the discrepancy, and the remainder lacks a known reason. That table supplies the V and J calls and clone size; D and trimming were determined from the DNA. The table shows more than 250,000 clones here, with no singletons. The ten largest clones capture 1.2% of the sample.

The TCR was taken from a C3H/HeJ mouse with alopecia areata. This mouse strain carries MHC haplotype H2-k. This receptor chain uses TRBV13-1 and TRBJ2-7, with 7 junctional bases fitting TRBD1. The source material was CD4+ T cells sorted from a lymph node. The CDR3 bases that were read are TGTGCCAGCAGTGACTCCGACAGGGTGGAT. It is translated as CASSDSDRVD. The whole CDR3 reads CASSDSDRVDEQYF.